The T cell receptor beta chain under discussion was sequenced for a study of blood T cell repertoires in COVID-19. Only in-frame clones appear in the TCRdb table, and some are missing; sequencing was by immunoSEQ multiplex PCR. Altogether some 250,000 clones are present, 86% being singletons, with the ten largest covering more than 9%. CDR1 and CDR2 from the germline V gene are SEHNR and FQNEAQ (reference sequence). There are 14 residues in the CDR3. The germline V and J ends were trimmed by 2 bases and 2 bases, with 10 bases remaining between them. The chain uses TRBV7-9 and TRBJ2-7; D not resolved. Sequencing input: peripheral blood. The source of this sequence is a man older than 75 with acute or convalescent COVID-19. This CDR3 is CASSLQARPYEQYF. CDR3 in DNA: TGTGCCAGCAGCTTACAGGCCCGCCCCTACGAGCAGTACTTC.